This T cell receptor beta chain derives from a study of T cell clones after liver transplantation. As for the study in general: TCRbeta sequencing after a pre-transplant mixed lymphocyte reaction identified graft-donor-reactive clones, later tracked in post-transplant blood. Three of eight recipients were HCV-positive; others had non-autoimmune, non-viral indications. Tolerant meant at least one year fully off immunosuppression without liver enzymes above twice normal. Study-wide results and limits: In most of the 8 subjects, circulating graft-donor-reactive CD4 TCRbeta sequences fell significantly after transplant.

The table came from immunoSEQ multiplex PCR; TCRdb's copy has only in-frame clones and leaves some out. The sample consists of fewer than 9,500 clones, 70% to 85% of them appearing once. V gave up 5 bases and J gave up 0 bases; unmatched junction bases: 10. The CDR3 extends over 17 amino acids. In germline, CDR1 is PRHDT, CDR2 FYEKMQ (reference sequence). Note on this clone: The antigen remains undetermined.

The genes are TRBV13 and TRBJ1-1; 9 nucleotides match TRBD1. The receptor comes from a human patient who received a liver transplant. Some T cells may have come from the graft donor. Here the sequenced sample was CD8+ T cells from blood, taken at the 22-month timepoint. CDR3 loop: CASSHLDRGYMNTEAFF. The CDR3 DNA reads as TGTGCCAGCAGCCACCTTGACAGGGGGTATATGAACACTGAAGCTTTCTTT.